Presented here are 29 T cell receptor beta chains from one specimen sequenced in a study of cytomegalovirus exposure and HLA in healthy donors. Primers for the PCR totalled 60 Vbeta and 13 Jbeta. TCRdb keeps only in-frame clones here, not all; method: immunoSEQ multiplex PCR. The sample includes about 130,000 clones, approximately 78% seen only once; the top ten take over 4.5%. The sequenced sample consisted of PBMCs. Source of these receptors: a middle-aged woman in good health and CMV-seropositive.

This chain connects TRBV9 to TRBJ2-7, with 11 nucleotides matching TRBD1. In germline, CDR1 is SGDLS, CDR2 YYNGEE. V was pared by 3 bases and J by 2 bases, with 4 bases of the junction left unmatched. The CDR3 consists of 15 residues. CDR3 coding DNA: TGTGCCAGCAGCGCCGCGGGACAGGGGGCCTACGAGCAGTACTTC. It translates to CASSAAGQGAYEQYF.

This rearrangement joins TRBV7-2 to TRBJ2-7, with 9 bases lining up with TRBD2. The CDR3 runs to 18 residues. V was pared by 1 base and J by 1 base, with 11 bases of the junction left unmatched. Germline CDR1 and CDR2: SGHTA and FQGNSA. The CDR3 loop reads CASSLVAGLAGLSYEQYF. CDR3 bases: TGTGCCAGCAGCTTAGTGGCGGGTCTAGCGGGACTATCCTACGAGCAGTACTTC.

For this clone: The junction differs from germline at one of its ends, possibly a read error. The CDR3 here is CASSESRQGWNEQLF. Here the CDR3 DNA reads TGCGCCAGCAGTGAGTCCCGACAGGGCTGGAATGAGCAGCTCTTC. V usage is TRBV10-1 and J usage is TRBJ2-1; 7 positions agree with TRBD1. This CDR3 comprises 15 residues. The germline gives CDR1 WNHNN, CDR2 SYGVQD (reference sequence).

This chain uses TRBV9 with TRBJ1-2; 7 bases map to TRBD1. The CDR3 sequence is 15 residues long. Germline lookup yields CDR1 SGDLS and CDR2 YYNGEE. The J segment lost 5 bases and the V segment lost 2 bases, leaving 9 bases of the junction unmatched. CDR3 in DNA: TGTGCCAGCAGCGTTAACTCAGGGGGGCGGTATGGCTACACCTTC. Residues: CASSVNSGGRYGYTF.

The chain is built from TRBV29-1 and TRBJ2-7; 13 nucleotides agree with TRBD2. This CDR3 spans 15 amino acids. J was trimmed by 7 bases and V by 2 bases; bases with no gene match: 8. From germline, CDR1 is SQVTM and CDR2 ANQGSEA. This CDR3 is CSVEQGTSGAGEQYF. The CDR3 nucleotides are TGCAGCGTTGAACAAGGGACTAGCGGGGCTGGGGAGCAGTACTTC.

The rearrangement uses TRBV7-2 and TRBJ2-6; D is uncertain. The CDR3 is 18 residues long. Looked up from germline, CDR1 is SGHTA and CDR2 is FQGNSA. The germline V and J ends were trimmed by 1 base and 4 bases, with 17 bases remaining between them. The CDR3 loop reads CASSLVAVQRSGANVLTF. As DNA, the CDR3 is TGTGCCAGCAGCTTAGTCGCGGTCCAACGCTCCGGGGCCAACGTCCTGACTTTC. Full variable domain (remainder filled in from reference TRBV7-2 and TRBJ2-6): GAGVSQSPSNKVTEKGKDVELRCDPISGHTALYWYRQSLGQGLEFLIYFQGNSAPDKSGLPSDRFSAERTGGSVSTLTIQRTQQEDSAVYLCASSLVAVQRSGANVLTFGAGSRLTVL.

In its sample, this clone was seen once. The V call is TRBV10-2, the J call TRBJ1-1; D is uncertain. Per the germline V gene, CDR1 is WSHSY and CDR2 is SAAADI. The CDR3 extends over 14 amino acids. Trimming took off 7 bases at V and 4 bases at J, with 16 bases between the two ends. The CDR3 sequence is CASKLGQEGTEAFF. As DNA, the CDR3 is TGCGCCAGCAAACTCGGGCAAGAGGGCACTGAAGCTTTCTTT.

The rearrangement uses TRBV7-8 and TRBJ1-1; D unresolved. The V end lost 4 bases, the J end lost 1 base, and 7 bases lay between the germline ends. Germline lookup yields CDR1 SGHVS and CDR2 FQNEAQ. The CDR3 consists of 13 residues. The DNA for the CDR3 is TGTGCCAGCAGCTCCTCCCCGAACACTGAAGCTTTCTTT. Its translation: CASSSSPNTEAFF. Combining the CDR3 with reference TRBV7-8 and TRBJ1-1 gives the whole variable domain GAGVSQSPRYKVAKRGQDVALRCDPISGHVSLFWYQQALGQGPEFLTYFQNEAQLDKSGLPSDRFFAERPEGSVSTLKIQRTQQEDSAVYLCASSSSPNTEAFFGQGTRLTVV.

V usage is TRBV25-1 and J usage is TRBJ1-4; D might be TRBD1 (6 bases). CDR1 and CDR2 (germline): MGHDK, SYGVNS. CDR3 length: 18 amino acids. Trimming removed 8 bases at V and 8 bases at J, with 30 bases between. The CDR3 protein is CASGNREGGWAKNEKLFF. The CDR3 nucleotides read TGTGCCAGCGGAAACAGGGAGGGTGGATGGGCGAAGAACGAAAAACTGTTTTTT.

V and J are TRBV19 and TRBJ2-1, with D uncertain. The CDR3 runs 11 residues. V was clipped by 4 bases and J by 8 bases, with 6 bases between them. Germline CDR1 and CDR2: LNHDA and SQIVND (reference sequence). CDR3 amino acids: CASSTSDEQFF. The CDR3 DNA follows: TGTGCCAGTAGTACCAGTGATGAGCAGTTCTTC.

As regards this clone: The sample has other DNA sequences that encode this CDR3 too. Here the CDR3 reads CASSSEGLTEAFF. The CDR3 DNA reads TGCGCCAGCAGCTCGGAGGGGTTAACTGAAGCTTTCTTT. The V gene is TRBV5-1, the J gene TRBJ1-1; weak D call: TRBD1 (5 bases). The germline V and J ends were trimmed by 3 bases and 5 bases, with 11 bases remaining between them. This CDR3 is built from 13 residues. The germline gives CDR1 SGHRS, CDR2 YFSETQ.

This sequence joins TRBV28 and TRBJ1-2, with D possibly matching TRBD1 (5 bases). The CDR3 covers 14 residues. Germline-derived CDR1 and CDR2 are MDHEN and SYDVKM. The V and J ends lost 4 bases and 0 bases respectively, with 9 bases between them. The CDR3: CASSSPTANYGYTF. In DNA, the CDR3 is TGTGCCAGCAGTTCGCCGACAGCTAACTATGGCTACACCTTC.

This clone is a singleton in its sample. The chain has TRBV12-5 and TRBJ2-5; tentatively, D is TRBD1 (6 bases). With 0 bases removed from V and 7 bases from J, the gap between germline ends came to 18 bases. Germline V gives CDR1 LGHNT, CDR2 FRNRAP. This CDR3 contains 16 residues. The CDR3 DNA follows: TGTGCTAGTGGTTTGGTAGTCGGACAGCGCGCATTGACCCAGTACTTC. Amino acids: CASGLVVGQRALTQYF.

The DNA for the CDR3 is TGTGCCAGCAGCTTAGAGGAGGGGCGAACTACTAACTATGGCTACACCTTC. It yields the protein CASSLEEGRTTNYGYTF. The chain has TRBV13 and TRBJ1-2, with D possibly being TRBD1 (5 bases). V lost 1 base and J 0 bases, leaving 15 bases between the germline ends. CDR1 is PRHDT and CDR2 is FYEKMQ in the germline V gene (reference sequence). CDR3 length equals 17 residues.

The chain joins TRBV9 to TRBJ2-2; D is perhaps TRBD2 (6 bases). The ends were cut back, 1 base at V and 0 bases at J, with 10 bases in the middle. CDR3 size: 16 residues. CDR1 is SGDLS and CDR2 is YYNGEE in the germline V gene. CDR3 residues: CASSVTPSANTGELFF. In DNA form, the CDR3 reads TGTGCCAGCAGCGTAACCCCTAGCGCGAACACCGGGGAGCTGTTTTTT.

The chain employs TRBV19 and TRBJ1-1; possible D gene TRBD1, 5 bases. Germline values: CDR1 LNHDA, CDR2 SQIVND (reference sequence). The CDR3 has 15 residues. The V gene lost 4 bases and the J gene lost 7 bases, with 19 bases spanning the gap. CDR3: CASSRNRGNRLEAFF. CDR3 nucleotide sequence: TGTGCCAGTAGTAGGAATAGGGGAAACCGGCTTGAAGCTTTCTTT.

This chain joins TRBV27 and TRBJ1-2, with TRBD1 identical over 9 bases. This CDR3 has 14 residues. V lost 6 bases, J lost 7 bases, and 9 bases stayed unmatched. Per the germline V gene, CDR1 is MNHEY and CDR2 is SMNVEV (reference sequence). The CDR3 is CASSRQGVTFGYTF. DNA for the CDR3: TGTGCCAGCAGCCGACAGGGGGTTACCTTTGGCTACACCTTC.

This clone was observed a handful of times. The rearrangement uses TRBV6-1 and TRBJ1-1, with TRBD1 identical over 12 bases. Germline values: CDR1 MNHNS, CDR2 SASEGT. With 4 bases clipped from V and 1 base from J, the junction kept 7 bases outside the gene matches. The CDR3 spans 17 residues. In nucleotides, the CDR3 is TGTGCCAGCAGTGGTCCCGGGACAGGGGGCTGGAACACTGAAGCTTTCTTT. This encodes CASSGPGTGGWNTEAFF.

The V gene is TRBV10-2, the J gene TRBJ2-7; D is possibly TRBD1 (5 bases). CDR1 WSHSY and CDR2 SAAADI come from the germline V gene. The CDR3 consists of 14 residues. The V end lost 7 bases, the J end lost 3 bases, and 16 bases lay between the germline ends. The CDR3 here is CASNDKGVIYEQYF. The CDR3 DNA reads as TGCGCCAGCAATGATAAAGGGGTTATCTACGAGCAGTACTTC.

The V call is TRBV11-2, the J call TRBJ2-5; possible D gene TRBD2, 6 bases. The CDR3 totals 15 residues. Germline V gene lookup returns CDR1 SGHAT and CDR2 FQNNGV. Trimming took 5 bases from V and 2 from J, leaving 15 bases between them. The CDR3 is CASSPEAGIQETQYF. DNA of the CDR3: TGTGCCAGCAGCCCAGAGGCGGGGATTCAAGAGACCCAGTACTTC.

The V gene is TRBV10-1, the J gene TRBJ2-2; 10 positions agree with TRBD2. Germline CDR1 reads WNHNN; CDR2 reads SYGVQD (reference sequence). Trimming at V came to 6 bases and at J to 4 bases, leaving 2 bases not matched to a gene. The CDR3 consists of 14 residues. CDR3 DNA: TGCGCCAGCAGCGCTAGCGGGGGCACCGGGGAGCTGTTTTTT. Protein: CASSASGGTGELFF.

V is TRBV27 and J is TRBJ2-3; D remains unclear. Trimming stripped 3 bases from V and 1 base from J, with 5 bases between. The CDR3 length is 13 residues. Germline CDR1 and CDR2: MNHEY and SMNVEV (reference sequence). The CDR3 nucleotides are TGTGCCAGCAGTTTCTCCCGCACAGATACGCAGTATTTT. It codes for CASSFSRTDTQYF.

The J gene is TRBJ1-2, the V gene TRBV19, with 9 positions matching TRBD1. V lost 6 bases to trimming and J lost 3 bases; unmatched junction nucleotides: 5. The CDR3 contains 14 residues. Germline lookup yields CDR1 LNHDA and CDR2 SQIVND (reference sequence). CDR3 bases: TGTGCCAGTAGCTGGACAGGGGACTACTATGGCTACACCTTC. Protein: CASSWTGDYYGYTF.

The chain is built from TRBV7-9 and TRBJ2-5; TRBD1 might be the D (6 bases). The CDR3 has 16 residues. The germline gives CDR1 SEHNR, CDR2 FQNEAQ (reference sequence). The V end was cut by 4 bases, the J end by 2 bases, with 17 bases between. The DNA of the CDR3 is TGTGCCAGCAGCTCAGCCACAGGGTTTGGGCAAGAGACCCAGTACTTC. It codes for CASSSATGFGQETQYF.

The chain employs TRBV11-2 and TRBJ1-1; 8 bases agree with TRBD1. CDR1 is SGHAT, CDR2 FQNNGV, per germline. V dropped 2 bases and J dropped 3; count of bases not matched to a gene: 8. CDR3 length: 16 residues. CDR3 residues: CASSLRPGGWDTEAFF. The CDR3, as DNA: TGTGCCAGCAGCTTAAGGCCAGGGGGCTGGGACACTGAAGCTTTCTTT. Drawing the rest from reference TRBV11-2 and TRBJ1-1, the complete variable domain is EAGVAQSPRYKIIEKRQSVAFWCNPISGHATLYWYQQILGQGPKLLIQFQNNGVVDDSQLPKDRFSAERLKGVDSTLKIQPAKLEDSAVYLCASSLRPGGWDTEAFFGQGTRLTVV.

The V gene is TRBV11-2, the J gene TRBJ1-6; D is possibly TRBD1 (6 bases). CDR3 length: 11 residues. The V gene's germline CDR1 is SGHAT and CDR2 FQNNGV. Deletions cut 5 bases from V and 12 bases from J, with 8 bases between. The CDR3 DNA sequence: TGTGCCAGCAGCCCAGGGGAACCCCTCCACTTT. It yields the protein CASSPGEPLHF.

The J gene is TRBJ2-1, the V gene TRBV2; 10 bases agree with TRBD2. The CDR3 extends over 15 amino acids. V was clipped by 6 bases and J by 6 bases; unmatched bases: 8. CDR1 is SNHLY and CDR2 is FYNNEI in the germline V gene. In nucleotides, the CDR3 is TGTGCCAGCAGCGCTACTAGCGGGGTCCCCAATGAGCAGTTCTTC. Its translation is CASSATSGVPNEQFF.

The rearrangement joins TRBV9 to TRBJ1-3; a weak D match, TRBD1 (6 bases). Germline CDR1 and CDR2: SGDLS and YYNGEE. This CDR3 spans 15 amino acids. V lost 3 bases, J lost 2 bases, and 12 bases lay in between. The CDR3 region is CASSAIQGAGNTIYF. In nucleotides, the CDR3 is TGTGCCAGCAGCGCGATACAGGGCGCTGGAAACACCATATATTTT.

The V call is TRBV6-1, the J call TRBJ1-5; TRBD1 agrees at 7 bases. In germline, CDR1 is MNHNS, CDR2 SASEGT. The CDR3 is 14 amino acids. The ends lost 8 bases at V and 3 bases at J; junction bases unmatched: 7. The CDR3 protein is CASRMGQPNQPQHF. The CDR3 DNA reads as TGTGCCAGCCGAATGGGACAGCCCAATCAGCCCCAGCATTTT.